The 32 T cell receptor beta chains listed next were all sequenced from one sample in a study of blood T cell repertoires in COVID-19. Repertoires were generated with immunoSEQ multiplex PCR, while TCRdb's copy carries only in-frame clones and drops some. The sample carries about 30,000 clones, approximately 67% recorded once. Sequenced material: peripheral blood. These receptors came from a human donor in a cohort sampled during active COVID-19.

The chain links TRBV30 to TRBJ2-7; TRBD2 might be the D (5 bases). Trimming shortened V by 7 bases and J by 6 bases, and 10 bases separated the two germline ends. CDR1 is GTSNPN, CDR2 SVGIG, per germline (reference sequence). The length of the CDR3 is 10 residues. CDR3 coding DNA: TGTGCCTACTTCAGCGGCGAGCAGTACTTC. Its protein is CAYFSGEQYF.

This chain connects TRBV7-3 to TRBJ2-6; 8 nucleotides align to TRBD1. The ends lost 2 bases at V and 0 bases at J; junction bases unmatched: 3. Germline V gene sequence: CDR1 SGHTA, CDR2 FQGTGA. The CDR3 runs 17 residues. The DNA of the CDR3 is TGTGCCAGCAGCTTACGAGGACAGGGCTCTGGGGCCAACGTCCTGACTTTC. It encodes CASSLRGQGSGANVLTF.

This chain links TRBV12-3 or TRBV12-4 with TRBJ1-1; no reliable D call. CDR3 length equals 13 residues. Trimming removed 5 bases from V and 6 bases from J, with 13 bases in between. The DNA of the CDR3 is TGTGCCAGCAGTCCACTACTAAGACCTGAAGCTTTCTTT. Translating gives CASSPLLRPEAFF.

This chain joins TRBV6-2 or TRBV6-3 and TRBJ1-2, with TRBD1 matching over 8 bases. This CDR3 has 17 residues. CDR1 is MNHEY, CDR2 SVGEGT, per germline. V gave up 2 bases and J gave up 5 bases; unmatched junction bases: 13. The CDR3 DNA sequence: TGTGCCAGCAGTTACCAATACCGGGACAGGCGGTATTATGGCTACACCTTC. It encodes CASSYQYRDRRYYGYTF.

The rearrangement uses TRBV18 and TRBJ2-7; 9 bases are a match to TRBD2. This CDR3 contains 13 residues. The V and J ends lost 6 bases and 3 bases, in that order; junction bases with no gene match: 3. CDR1 is KGHSH, CDR2 LQKENI, per germline. CDR3: CASSPTSGYEQYF. For the CDR3, the DNA is TGTGCCAGCTCGCCGACTAGCGGCTACGAGCAGTACTTC.

The chain employs TRBV18 and TRBJ2-7; possible D gene TRBD1, 6 bases. Germline V gene lookup returns CDR1 KGHSH and CDR2 LQKENI. With 0 bases removed from V and 2 bases from J, the gap between germline ends came to 11 bases. The CDR3 has 15 residues. The CDR3 sequence: CASSPPEQGTYEQYF. The CDR3 coding sequence is TGTGCCAGCTCACCACCGGAACAGGGAACCTACGAGCAGTACTTC.

This chain's CDR3 is CAISAGLAGGGEQFF. The CDR3 DNA sequence: TGTGCCATCAGTGCGGGACTAGCGGGAGGAGGGGAGCAGTTCTTC. The gene calls are TRBV10-3 and TRBJ2-1, with TRBD2 matching over 15 bases. Germline trimming cut 4 bases from V and 10 bases from J; bases unmatched to any gene: 5. This CDR3 has 15 amino acids. Germline V gene lookup returns CDR1 ENHRY and CDR2 SYGVKD.

This chain connects TRBV7-8 to TRBJ1-4, with 8 positions matching TRBD1. CDR3 size: 15 residues. After removal of 2 bases from V and 4 bases from J, the junction contained 3 bases not matched to a gene. The V gene's germline CDR1 is SGHVS and CDR2 FQNEAQ. The CDR3 DNA sequence: TGTGCCAGCAGCTTACAGGGGGCGGGTAATGAAAAACTGTTTTTT. Amino acid sequence: CASSLQGAGNEKLFF.

The chain links TRBV28 to TRBJ1-5; 7 bases are shared with TRBD1. J lost 0 bases, V lost 4 bases, and 6 bases had no gene match. There are 16 residues in the CDR3. CDR1 is MDHEN, CDR2 SYDVKM, per germline. As DNA, the CDR3 is TGTGCCAGCAGTTCAACAGGGGTTTCTAGCAATCAGCCCCAGCATTTT. Protein product: CASSSTGVSSNQPQHF.

This chain joins TRBV7-6 and TRBJ2-7; D perhaps matches TRBD1 (6 bases). V gave up 5 bases and J gave up 4 bases, with 9 bases separating them. Germline V gene data show CDR1 as SGHVS and CDR2 as FNYEAQ. The CDR3 loop spans 12 amino acids. Here the CDR3 DNA reads TGTGCCAGCAGCGCCAGGGGTTACGAGCAGTACTTC. As protein: CASSARGYEQYF.

The rearrangement links TRBV10-3 to TRBJ2-2; 9 positions agree with TRBD1. The V segment lost 11 bases and the J segment 9 bases; nucleotides outside the gene matches: 13. CDR1 and CDR2 from the germline V gene are ENHRY and SYGVKD. The CDR3 is 14 amino acids. The CDR3 DNA is TGTGCCCTAACACCGGGACAGGGTGGCCGGGAGCTGTTTTTT. As protein: CALTPGQGGRELFF.

V and J are TRBV20-1 and TRBJ1-2; D is undetermined. Deletions cut 3 bases from V and 5 bases from J, with 16 bases between. This CDR3 spans 14 amino acids. Germline CDR1 is DFQATT and CDR2 is SNEGSKA (reference sequence). The CDR3 coding sequence is TGCAGTGCTAGTAAAGAAGGAGATCGGTATGGCTACACCTTC. Translating gives CSASKEGDRYGYTF.

The gene calls are TRBV1 and TRBJ2-2; TRBD1 is taken as the D call from the table, unchecked against the DNA. TRBV1 is recorded as a pseudogene. The CDR3 is 15 residues long. The CDR3 coding sequence is TGCACCAGCAGCCAAGAACAGGGTGACACCGGGGAGCTGTTTTTT. It specifies CTSSQEQGDTGELFF.

The V gene is TRBV6-5, the J gene TRBJ2-3; D ambiguous. The CDR3 totals 14 residues. Looked up from germline, CDR1 is MNHEY and CDR2 is SVGAGI. Between the trimmed V and J ends, which lost 7 bases and 6 bases, there was a span of 17 bases. CDR3 nucleotides: TGTGCCAGCATGCCAGGTACGTTGGCGGATACGCAGTATTTT. The encoded protein is CASMPGTLADTQYF.

This clone was found a few times. The J gene is TRBJ2-7, the V gene TRBV7-2; 8 bases fit TRBD1. Germline V gene lookup returns CDR1 SGHTA and CDR2 FQGNSA. The CDR3 loop spans 13 amino acids. J gave up 5 bases and V 4 bases, and 4 bases lay outside the gene matches. In nucleotides, the CDR3 is TGTGCCAGCAGCTCCCGACAGGGGAACGAGCAGTACTTC. Translated, it gives CASSSRQGNEQYF.

The chain joins TRBV19 to TRBJ1-2, with D tentatively TRBD1 (5 bases). Deletions cut 3 bases from V and 4 bases from J, with 21 bases between. Per germline, CDR1 LNHDA and CDR2 SQIVND (reference sequence). The CDR3 loop spans 17 amino acids. The CDR3 coding sequence is TGTGCCAGTAGTATTCAGGCAGGGATCCCCGGTCGCTATGGCTACACCTTC. This translates into CASSIQAGIPGRYGYTF.

The chain recombines TRBV6-7 with TRBJ1-2, with TRBD1 matching 8 bases. TRBV6-7 is noted as an ORF with a role that remains uncertain. The CDR3 runs to 18 residues. Germline trimming cut 5 bases from V and 8 bases from J; bases unmatched to any gene: 22. The CDR3 region has the DNA TGTGCCAGCAGTCCTACTCCTACGGGACAGGCAATCCTCTGGGGCTACACCTTC. As protein: CASSPTPTGQAILWGYTF.

This clone was detected only once. The rearrangement joins TRBV29-1 to TRBJ1-2, with D perhaps matching TRBD1 (5 bases). CDR3 length equals 12 residues. Deletions cut 5 bases from V and 4 bases from J, with 11 bases between. Germline CDR1 reads SQVTM; CDR2 reads ANQGSEA. The CDR3 protein is CSVKQVGYGYTF. CDR3 in DNA: TGCAGCGTTAAACAGGTCGGCTATGGCTACACCTTC.

The V and J genes are TRBV7-3 and TRBJ1-1; D may be TRBD1 (5 bases). The CDR3 is 18 amino acids. Per the germline V gene, CDR1 is SGHTA and CDR2 is FQGTGA. Trimming took off 2 bases at V and 3 bases at J, with 22 bases between the two ends. The CDR3 loop reads CASSLQPLPRRGYTEAFF. CDR3 DNA sequence: TGTGCCAGCAGCTTACAGCCTCTACCGAGGAGGGGATACACTGAAGCTTTCTTT.

This chain joins TRBV6-6 and TRBJ2-5, with 7 bases matching TRBD2. This CDR3 is built from 13 residues. Germline assignment: CDR1 MNHNY and CDR2 SVGAGI (reference sequence). Trimming removed 10 bases from V and 0 bases from J; junction bases left unmatched: 5. This CDR3 is CATERGHQETQYF. The CDR3, as DNA: TGTGCCACGGAGCGGGGCCACCAAGAGACCCAGTACTTC.

The CDR3 is CASSSQLSREQYF. The CDR3 DNA reads as TGTGCCAGCAGTTCCCAACTAAGCCGCGAGCAGTACTTC. V gene TRBV6-6 combines with J gene TRBJ2-7, with D hard to call. The germline V gene encodes CDR1 MNHNY and CDR2 SVGAGI (reference sequence). CDR3 length: 13 amino acids. V lost 4 bases and J 6 bases, leaving 13 bases between the germline ends.

This sequence joins TRBV18 and TRBJ1-2, with D possibly TRBD1 on 6 matching bases. The CDR3 totals 16 residues. V lost 4 bases to trimming and J lost 4 bases, with 19 bases between them. CDR1 is KGHSH and CDR2 is LQKENI in the germline V gene. The CDR3 bases are TGTGCCAGCTCACGACGGGACACCCGAATCACCTATGGCTACACCTTC. This gives the protein CASSRRDTRITYGYTF.

This clone was observed a few times. The genes are TRBV7-6 and TRBJ1-3, with 7 bases matching TRBD1. Germline assignment: CDR1 SGHVS and CDR2 FNYEAQ. The CDR3 is 16 amino acids. The V gene end was trimmed by 0 bases and the J gene end by 0 bases; junction bases not matched to a gene: 2. This chain's CDR3 is CASSLAGQSSGNTIYF. In DNA form, the CDR3 reads TGTGCCAGCAGCTTAGCGGGACAGAGCTCTGGAAACACCATATATTTT.

This chain links TRBV20-1 with TRBJ2-7; D is possibly TRBD2 (6 bases). Germline lookup yields CDR1 DFQATT and CDR2 SNEGSKA (reference sequence). V lost 3 bases and J 6 bases, leaving 9 bases between the germline ends. The CDR3 covers 11 residues. The CDR3 nucleotides read TGCAGTGCTAGTGTGGGACTCGAGCAGTACTTC. Residues: CSASVGLEQYF.

This clone has just a few counts. The chain joins TRBV10-3 to TRBJ2-7; TRBD2 matches at 7 bases. V lost 7 bases, J lost 0 bases, and 9 bases stayed unmatched. From germline, CDR1 is ENHRY and CDR2 SYGVKD. The CDR3 totals 15 residues. The DNA for the CDR3 is TGTGCCATCAAACCCGGGACGGGGGGCTCCTACGAGCAGTACTTC. Protein product: CAIKPGTGGSYEQYF.

The chain uses TRBV25-1 and TRBJ2-2; 10 positions match TRBD2. Germline V gene lookup returns CDR1 MGHDK and CDR2 SYGVNS. The CDR3 runs to 16 residues. Losses at the gene ends were 3 bases for V and 2 bases for J; bases not matched to a gene: 3. CDR3 in amino acids: CASSESGRANTGELFF. The CDR3 nucleotides are TGTGCCAGCAGTGAGAGCGGGAGGGCCAACACCGGGGAGCTGTTTTTT.

This chain uses TRBV5-1 with TRBJ2-5; the match to TRBD2 covers 9 bases. Losses at the gene ends were 2 bases for V and 1 base for J; bases not matched to a gene: 6. This CDR3 has 16 amino acids. Germline V lookup: CDR1 SGHRS, CDR2 YFSETQ. The chain's CDR3 is CASSFSGGASQETQYF. In DNA form, the CDR3 reads TGCGCCAGCAGCTTTAGCGGGGGCGCCTCCCAAGAGACCCAGTACTTC.

The V and J genes are TRBV9 and TRBJ2-5, with 8 bases matching TRBD2. With 0 bases clipped from V and 5 bases from J, the junction kept 3 bases outside the gene matches. Germline V gene sequence: CDR1 SGDLS, CDR2 YYNGEE. The CDR3 spans 14 residues. The CDR3 DNA sequence: TGTGCCAGCAGCGTAGACGGGAGGGCCGAGACCCAGTACTTC. Its translation: CASSVDGRAETQYF.

This clone was seen only a few times. The rearrangement uses TRBV19 and TRBJ2-1; 15 nucleotides agree with TRBD2. The CDR3 contains 18 residues. With 4 bases clipped from V and 7 bases from J, the junction kept 11 bases outside the gene matches. Germline CDR1 and CDR2: LNHDA and SQIVND (reference sequence). The CDR3 bases are TGTGCCAGTAGTAGGTCCGGGACTAGCGGGAGGAGACGGAATGAGCAGTTCTTC. Translated: CASSRSGTSGRRRNEQFF.

The rearrangement uses TRBV7-2 and TRBJ2-7, with 9 positions matching TRBD2. V shed 3 bases and J 4 bases; nucleotides not matched to a gene: 4. CDR3 length: 14 residues. CDR1 is SGHTA and CDR2 is FQGNSA in the germline V gene. The CDR3 here is CASSLVAGAYEQYF. In DNA, the CDR3 is TGTGCCAGCAGCTTGGTAGCGGGAGCTTACGAGCAGTACTTC.

This clone was counted between two and nine times. The V call is TRBV7-2, the J call TRBJ1-6; tentatively, D is TRBD1 (5 bases). The V gene's germline CDR1 is SGHTA and CDR2 FQGNSA. The CDR3 has 14 amino acids. The V end lost 3 bases, the J end lost 10 bases, and 13 bases lay between the germline ends. CDR3 sequence: CASSFTGGRSPLHF. In nucleotides, the CDR3 is TGTGCCAGCAGCTTTACGGGGGGAAGATCACCCCTCCACTTT.

This chain joins TRBV6-2 or TRBV6-3 and TRBJ2-7; D assignment may be TRBD1 or TRBD2 (6 bases each). The germline V and J ends were trimmed by 6 bases and 7 bases, with 19 bases remaining between them. Germline CDR1 reads MNHEY; CDR2 reads SVGEGT. CDR3 size: 14 residues. CDR3 in amino acids: CASSPGALSREQYF. The CDR3 DNA sequence: TGTGCCAGCAGCCCGGGGGCGCTAAGTAGGGAGCAGTACTTC.